What follows are 31 T cell receptor beta chains derived from one specimen sequenced in a study of patients and donors after allogeneic stem cell transplantation. MiXCR, applied by TCRdb to the RT-PCR reads, yields one record per CDR3 protein. The sample holds over 200,000 distinct CDR3 sequences, roughly two fifths seen once. Sequenced sample: blood, either unsorted or a sorted T cell fraction (not recorded which). Receptors were obtained from a human donor who was either an allogeneic HSCT recipient or a stem cell or donor lymphocyte infusion donor (not recorded which). It is not recorded whose cells these are; they may come from a transplant donor.

The chain joins TRBV7-6 to TRBJ2-7, with 7 bases identical to TRBD1. The CDR3 contains 13 residues. Per germline, CDR1 SGHVS and CDR2 FNYEAQ. Trimming removed 5 bases from V and 3 bases from J; junction bases left unmatched: 4. The CDR3 nucleotides read TGTGCCAGCAGCCCGACAGGGTACTACGAGCAGTACTTC. It is translated as CASSPTGYYEQYF.

The chain recombines TRBV20-1 with TRBJ1-3; D ambiguous. The CDR3 sequence is 15 residues long. V was pared by 0 bases and J by 1 base, with 10 bases between. In germline, CDR1 is DFQATT, CDR2 SNEGSKA (reference sequence). The CDR3: CSARDYPDSGNTIYF. CDR3 bases: TGCAGTGCTAGAGATTATCCGGATTCTGGAAACACCATATATTTT.

The rearrangement links TRBV7-3 to TRBJ2-1, with D unresolved. Trimming removed 4 bases at V and 0 bases at J, with 10 bases between. The CDR3 has 15 residues. Germline V gives CDR1 SGHTA, CDR2 FQGTGA. This chain's CDR3 is CASSSKVSSYNEQFF. The CDR3 nucleotides are TGTGCCAGCAGCTCCAAAGTGAGCTCCTACAATGAGCAGTTCTTC. The full variable domain, in which reference TRBV7-3 and TRBJ2-1 provide the parts outside the CDR3, is GAGVSQTPSNKVTEKGKYVELRCDPISGHTALYWYRQSLGQGPEFLIYFQGTGAADDSGLPNDRFFAVRPEGSVSTLKIQRTERGDSAVYLCASSSKVSSYNEQFFGPGTRLTVL.

The table lists this clonotype with a few counts. The chain is built from TRBV29-1 and TRBJ2-7; D is uncertain. The ends were cut back, 4 bases at V and 0 bases at J, with 10 bases in the middle. The CDR3 has 13 residues. Germline V gene lookup returns CDR1 SQVTM and CDR2 ANQGSEA. CDR3 sequence reads: CSVGNLSSYEQYF. CDR3 bases: TGCAGCGTTGGGAACTTAAGCTCCTACGAGCAGTACTTC.

The rearrangement uses TRBV10-1 and TRBJ2-1; D remains unclear. The CDR3 runs 13 residues. Germline CDR1 reads WNHNN; CDR2 reads SYGVQD (reference sequence). V dropped 4 bases and J dropped 5 bases, with 9 bases sitting between them. The CDR3 here is CASSATLDNEQFF. DNA for the CDR3: TGCGCCAGCAGTGCGACTTTAGACAATGAGCAGTTCTTC.

V usage is TRBV20-1 and J usage is TRBJ1-6; unclear D gene. V lost 3 bases, J lost 0 bases, and 12 bases lay in between. CDR3 length: 16 residues. Germline CDR1 reads DFQATT; CDR2 reads SNEGSKA (reference sequence). CDR3 bases: TGCAGTGCTAGGTCCGGACCGAGCTCCTATAATTCACCCCTCCACTTT. Its protein product is CSARSGPSSYNSPLHF.

The chain links TRBV29-1 to TRBJ2-7, with D perhaps TRBD1 or TRBD2 (6 bases each). The CDR3 contains 13 residues. V was trimmed by 4 bases and J by 0 bases, leaving 10 bases between them. Per the germline V gene, CDR1 is SQVTM and CDR2 is ANQGSEA. The CDR3 loop reads CSVGGATSYEQYF. In nucleotides, the CDR3 is TGCAGCGTTGGGGGGGCTACCTCCTACGAGCAGTACTTC.

The table lists this clonotype with a few counts. The chain links TRBV20-1 to TRBJ1-5; TRBD1 is a possible D gene (5 bases). CDR3 length equals 19 residues. The V and J ends lost 1 base and 7 bases respectively, with 29 bases between them. Germline V lookup: CDR1 DFQATT, CDR2 SNEGSKA (reference sequence). In DNA, the CDR3 is TGCAGTGCTAGAGCGGCCACAGGATATTTGGGAGGTATCAACCAGCCCCAGCATTTT. This gives the protein CSARAATGYLGGINQPQHF.

The rearrangement links TRBV5-1 to TRBJ1-6; 7 positions agree with TRBD1. The CDR3 covers 14 residues. The V gene's germline CDR1 is SGHRS and CDR2 YFSETQ. J lost 8 bases, V lost 0 bases, and 2 bases had no gene match. As DNA, the CDR3 is TGCGCCAGCAGCTTGGACAGGGGATATTCACCCCTCCACTTT. Amino acids: CASSLDRGYSPLHF.

V is TRBV7-7 and J is TRBJ2-5; D may match TRBD1 or TRBD2 (6 bases each). The CDR3 sequence is 14 residues long. V gave up 3 bases and J gave up 5 bases, with 13 bases separating them. Germline loops: CDR1 SSHAT, CDR2 FNYEAQ (reference sequence). CDR3 in amino acids: CASSFTSQGETQYF. CDR3 DNA: TGTGCCAGCAGCTTCACTAGCCAGGGGGAGACCCAGTACTTC.

The chain is built from TRBV27 and TRBJ1-5, with no clear D. With 7 bases removed from V and 0 bases from J, the gap between germline ends came to 10 bases. This CDR3 comprises 14 residues. Germline V gene lookup returns CDR1 MNHEY and CDR2 SMNVEV (reference sequence). The CDR3 reads CASKRTYSNQPQHF. CDR3 coding DNA: TGTGCCAGCAAGAGGACTTATAGCAATCAGCCCCAGCATTTT.

This clonotype was detected only once. This chain connects TRBV20-1 to TRBJ2-1; D is possibly TRBD2 (5 bases). Trimming shortened V by 0 bases and J by 5 bases, and 11 bases separated the two germline ends. Looked up from germline, CDR1 is DFQATT and CDR2 is SNEGSKA (reference sequence). CDR3 length equals 14 residues. The CDR3 DNA follows: TGCAGTGCTAGAGATCGGGAAGGGCACAATGAGCAGTTCTTC. Protein sequence: CSARDREGHNEQFF.

The chain has TRBV5-1 and TRBJ1-6; perhaps TRBD1 as D (6 bases). With 4 bases removed from V and 10 bases from J, the gap between germline ends came to 12 bases. Germline V CDR1 and CDR2: SGHRS, YFSETQ. The CDR3 contains 13 residues. CDR3 sequence (DNA): TGCGCCAGCAGCGGCAACAGGGAGTCACCCCTCCACTTT. Translation gives CASSGNRESPLHF.

This clonotype turned up a few times. J is TRBJ1-1 and V is TRBV7-2; D is unresolved. Germline V gene lookup returns CDR1 SGHTA and CDR2 FQGNSA. This CDR3 has 15 amino acids. Trimming took off 1 base at V and 4 bases at J, with 13 bases between the two ends. CDR3 loop: CASSLEGGFGTEAFF. CDR3 nucleotides: TGTGCCAGCAGCTTAGAGGGAGGGTTCGGCACTGAAGCTTTCTTT. Looking up the rest from reference TRBV7-2 and TRBJ1-1 gives the full variable domain: GAGVSQSPSNKVTEKGKDVELRCDPISGHTALYWYRQSLGQGLEFLIYFQGNSAPDKSGLPSDRFSAERTGGSVSTLTIQRTQQEDSAVYLCASSLEGGFGTEAFFGQGTRLTVV.

V gene TRBV4-2 combines with J gene TRBJ2-1, with D unresolved. V gave up 0 bases and J gave up 10 bases, with 10 bases separating them. There are 13 residues in the CDR3. CDR1 and CDR2 from the germline V gene are LGHNA and YNFKEQ. The CDR3 bases are TGTGCCAGCAGCCAAGAAACAAAGATCGAGCAGTTCTTC. This encodes CASSQETKIEQFF.

This clonotype was seen more than once but under ten times. V gene TRBV28 combines with J gene TRBJ1-3; 7 nucleotides line up with TRBD1. Germline CDR1 is MDHEN and CDR2 is SYDVKM. This CDR3 spans 17 amino acids. V gave up 5 bases and J gave up 0 bases; unmatched junction bases: 10. CDR3 protein: CASSPWTGGTSGNTIYF. Here the CDR3 DNA reads TGTGCCAGCAGTCCGTGGACAGGCGGCACCTCTGGAAACACCATATATTTT.

V is TRBV29-1 and J is TRBJ2-3; D is ambiguous. The CDR3 is made up of 14 amino acids. V dropped 7 bases and J dropped 0 bases, with 14 bases sitting between them. From germline, CDR1 is SQVTM and CDR2 ANQGSEA. CDR3 DNA sequence: TGCAGCGCTCGAGTCGGCCCAAGCACAGATACGCAGTATTTT. This sequence encodes CSARVGPSTDTQYF.

CDR3 sequence reads: CASSQRDKNTEAFF. CDR3 DNA: TGTGCCAGCAGCCAGAGGGACAAGAACACTGAAGCTTTCTTT. The chain couples TRBV3-1 to TRBJ1-1; a possible D gene is TRBD1 (6 bases). Germline V CDR1 and CDR2: LGHDT, YNNKEL (reference sequence). Trimming removed 3 bases at V and 1 base at J, with 9 bases between. This CDR3 comprises 14 residues.

The V gene is TRBV9, the J gene TRBJ2-5; TRBD1 is a possible D gene (5 bases). The CDR3 is made up of 14 amino acids. Germline lookup yields CDR1 SGDLS and CDR2 YYNGEE. Trimming removed 0 bases from V and 7 bases from J, with 13 bases in between. Written as DNA, the CDR3 is TGTGCCAGCAGCGTAGAGGGGCCCTGGGGGACCCAGTACTTC. It is translated as CASSVEGPWGTQYF.

This clonotype was counted between two and nine times. The V and J genes are TRBV20-1 and TRBJ1-2; 7 bases match TRBD1. Per the germline V gene, CDR1 is DFQATT and CDR2 is SNEGSKA (reference sequence). With V trimmed by 0 bases and J by 7 bases, 11 bases remained unmatched. The length of the CDR3 is 15 residues. The CDR3 DNA is TGCAGTGCTAGAGAGGATGTGACAGGGTGGGGTGGCTACACCTTC. Its protein is CSAREDVTGWGGYTF.

In this sample, this clonotype turned up a few times. This rearrangement joins TRBV7-3 to TRBJ1-1; tentative D call: TRBD1 (5 bases). The ends were cut back, 2 bases at V and 4 bases at J, with 14 bases in the middle. The CDR3 runs 15 residues. The germline V gene has CDR1 SGHTA and CDR2 FQGTGA. CDR3 region: CASSLAPVGATEAFF. CDR3 sequence (DNA): TGTGCCAGCAGCTTAGCCCCCGTTGGGGCCACTGAAGCTTTCTTT.

The chain recombines TRBV12-3 or TRBV12-4 with TRBJ1-3; D is uncertain. This CDR3 has 16 amino acids. Trimming removed 3 bases from V and 0 bases from J, with 12 bases in between. The CDR3 DNA sequence: TGTGCCAGCAGTTTGTTGGATGCCGGCTCTGGAAACACCATATATTTT. Protein sequence: CASSLLDAGSGNTIYF.

This clonotype was found once. This chain links TRBV4-2 with TRBJ2-7; TRBD1 matches 8 bases. The CDR3 loop spans 15 amino acids. V lost 3 bases, J lost 5 bases, and 9 bases stayed unmatched. CDR1 LGHNA and CDR2 YNFKEQ come from the germline V gene. The CDR3 nucleotides read TGTGCCAGCAGCCAGGGGGACAGGCGGGTCGACGAGCAGTACTTC. This encodes CASSQGDRRVDEQYF.

The rearrangement joins TRBV5-1 to TRBJ2-1, with D perhaps being TRBD1 or TRBD2 (5 bases each). CDR3 length: 14 residues. CDR1 and CDR2 (germline): SGHRS, YFSETQ. Trimming removed 0 bases from V and 7 bases from J, with 11 bases in between. Here the CDR3 DNA reads TGCGCCAGCAGCTTGGTGGCAGGGAGTAATGAGCAGTTCTTC. Its translation: CASSLVAGSNEQFF. The full variable domain, completed using reference TRBV5-1 and TRBJ2-1, is KAGVTQTPRYLIKTRGQQVTLSCSPISGHRSVSWYQQTPGQGLQFLFEYFSETQRNKGNFPGRFSGRQFSNSRSEMNVSTLELGDSALYLCASSLVAGSNEQFFGPGTRLTVL.

The chain links TRBV19 to TRBJ2-7; D gene uncertain. This CDR3 is 13 amino acids long. Germline assignment: CDR1 LNHDA and CDR2 SQIVND (reference sequence). Trimming removed 3 bases from V and 0 bases from J, with 6 bases in between. DNA for the CDR3: TGTGCCAGTAGTATCTTAAACTCCTACGAGCAGTACTTC. It is translated as CASSILNSYEQYF.

Regarding this clonotype: Sequence at one end of the junction differs from germline and may be a read error. This rearrangement joins TRBV10-3 to TRBJ1-6; the D gene is possibly TRBD1 (5 bases). CDR1 and CDR2 from the germline V gene are ENHRY and SYGVKD. The CDR3 is 12 residues long. Here the CDR3 reads CAISDRDSPLHF. CDR3 sequence (DNA): TGTGCCATCAGTGACAGGGATTCACCCCTCCATTTT.

The chain carries TRBV12-3 or TRBV12-4 and TRBJ2-1; 8 bases match TRBD1. The CDR3 extends over 15 amino acids. With V trimmed by 4 bases and J by 3 bases, 5 bases remained unmatched. The CDR3 reads CASSSRQGIYNEQFF. CDR3 DNA: TGTGCCAGCAGTTCTAGACAGGGGATCTACAATGAGCAGTTCTTC.

The V call is TRBV28, the J call TRBJ2-1, with 7 bases fitting TRBD2. Per the germline V gene, CDR1 is MDHEN and CDR2 is SYDVKM. The CDR3 loop spans 15 amino acids. V lost 3 bases and J lost 4; bases outside the gene matches: 6. CDR3 bases: TGTGCCAGCAGTTTGCGGCGGGGGAGGTACAATGAGCAGTTCTTC. Its protein is CASSLRRGRYNEQFF. Looking up the rest from reference TRBV28 and TRBJ2-1 gives the full variable domain: DVKVTQSSRYLVKRTGEKVFLECVQDMDHENMFWYRQDPGLGLRLIYFSYDVKMKEKGDIPEGYSVSREKKERFSLILESASTNQTSMYLCASSLRRGRYNEQFFGPGTRLTVL.

V usage is TRBV3-1 and J usage is TRBJ1-1, with no clear D. CDR3 length equals 14 residues. V gave up 1 base and J gave up 1 base, with 7 bases separating them. CDR1 and CDR2 from the germline V gene are LGHDT and YNNKEL (reference sequence). The CDR3 spells CASSQVPENTEAFF. As DNA, the CDR3 is TGTGCCAGCAGCCAAGTCCCGGAGAACACTGAAGCTTTCTTT.

The table lists this clonotype with a few counts. The rearrangement uses TRBV10-3 and TRBJ1-4; 10 nucleotides line up with TRBD1. The J segment lost 7 bases and the V segment lost 6 bases, leaving 5 bases of the junction unmatched. The V gene's germline CDR1 is ENHRY and CDR2 SYGVKD. This CDR3 region has 14 residues. The CDR3 DNA follows: TGTGCCATCAGCTCCGGGACAGGGGTTGAAAAACTGTTTTTT. Encoded protein: CAISSGTGVEKLFF.

The rearrangement joins TRBV19 to TRBJ1-5, with 9 bases fitting TRBD1. Germline loops: CDR1 LNHDA, CDR2 SQIVND (reference sequence). CDR3 length equals 16 residues. J was trimmed by 2 bases and V by 7 bases; bases with no gene match: 9. CDR3 DNA sequence: TGTGCCAGTAAGGGACAGGGTTTAGAAGGCAATCAGCCCCAGCATTTT. Its protein is CASKGQGLEGNQPQHF.